This T cell receptor (beta chain) was identified during a study of blood T cell repertoires in COVID-19 (dated by TCRdb to the early 2020s). Notes on the research overall: Samples from collaborators originated in the United States, Italy and Spain and spanned both the acute and convalescent phases of COVID-19. The material from the prospective study consisted of cDNA or gDNA derived from T cells, B-cell-depleted T cells, or PBMCs. Subjects who had been exposed to COVID-19, were actively infected with it, or had recovered from it provided the deeply sampled blood TCRbeta repertoires that made up the dataset. The repertoires were released in a freely available public database intended as a resource for research on the immune response to SARS-CoV-2. The samples were drawn from the first 160 participants of the ongoing ImmuneRACE study and from under 1,500 subjects provided by 6 global collaborators. A de-identified subject ID, COVID-19 status, age in years and sex were almost always included in the sample metadata. Where available, HLA class I and class II types were obtained from metadata supplied by the sample provider rather than from assay-based typing.

The immunoSEQ Assay, a bias-controlled multiplex PCR, was used to amplify TCRbeta CDR3 regions from genomic DNA. As for the authors' bioinformatics: The number of nucleated cells in each sample was estimated from the amplification of reference gene primers within the assay. To quantify the absolute abundance of each unique TCRbeta CDR3 rearrangement, sequence reads were collapsed and filtered. Productive Simpson clonality was computed per sample as the square root of Simpson's diversity index over productive rearrangements. TCRdb holds this immuneACCESS table with in-frame rearrangements only. Some clones are missing; in checked studies, unresolved V genes explain under half, and the rest has no known cause. V and J calls plus clone size are reproduced from that table; the DNA served to infer D and trimming. The sample profile shows over 40,000 clones; 70% to 90% of them were found once. The leading ten clones occupy roughly 2.9% of the sample.

The full study reports these points: The quantity of clinical and demographic metadata differed by source and by participant and was supplied without curation.

The collaborating institutions used their own protocols to collect whole blood in K2EDTA tubes. Collaborator samples were shipped for TCRbeta analysis as frozen whole blood, isolated PBMCs, or DNA extracted from either sample type. Comment on this clone: Its antigen is unknown. Per-base qualities were not stored, and no clone one base away is much larger.

For CDR1 and CDR2, the germline V gene lists MNHNS and SASEGT. V drops 3 bases and J drops 5 bases, leaving 13 bases in between. The CDR3 contains 14 residues, cysteine and phenylalanine counted. Only the CDR3 DNA is retained, 42 bases long and in frame from the first base. The clonotype originates from a woman of 80 years or more with acute or convalescent COVID-19. Recombination joined TRBV6-1 with TRBJ1-1, with no D gene named confidently. Sequencing was carried out using peripheral blood. The CDR3 reads as follows: CASSDADRRTEAFF. In nucleotide form, the sequence is TGTGCCAGCAGTGATGCGGACCGGAGGACTGAAGCTTTCTTT.